The rows below give T cell receptor beta chains drawn from one sample of a study of cytomegalovirus exposure and HLA in healthy donors. Assay: immunoSEQ multiplex PCR; the TCRdb copy retains only in-frame clones and omits some. The data show tens of thousands of clones, 65% to 85% seen once. Sequencing was done on a sample of PBMCs. All receptors come from a man aged 60 to 69 in good health and CMV-seropositive. Both conserved end residues are part of each CDR3. The order of the fields is V gene, clone size, D gene, J gene, CDR3 DNA, CDR3 protein. A D gene is named only where the DNA matches it firmly. Expanded clones are given a class, and other clones once, few, many or no size at all.

>TRBV5-1|-|TRBD1|TRBJ1-2
TGCGCCAGCAGCTTCTCCGGGACAGCCTATGGCTACACCTTC
CASSFSGTAYGYTF
>TRBV7-6|-|-|TRBJ1-5
TGTGCCAGCAGCGAGGTAGAATGCGGCAGCAATCAGCCCCAGCATTTT
CASSEVECGSNQPQHF
>TRBV29-1|few|-|TRBJ2-5
TGCGTACTGCGGGAAGGAGAGACCCAGTACTTC
CVLREGETQYF
>TRBV7-9|-|-|TRBJ1-1
TGTGCCAGCAGCTTAACGGGTACTGAAGCTTTCTTT
CASSLTGTEAFF
>TRBV7-2|-|TRBD2|TRBJ2-7
TGTGCCAGCAGCTTTAGCGGGAGGGTCTACGAGCAGTACTTC
CASSFSGRVYEQYF
>TRBV2|once|TRBD1|TRBJ1-1
TGTGCTTGCACAGGGGACTTGAACACTGAAGCTTTCTTT
CACTGDLNTEAFF
>TRBV2|-|-|TRBJ2-2
TGTGCCAGCAGTCAACAGGGATACGACGGGGAGCTGTTTTTT
CASSQQGYDGELFF
>TRBV10-3|-|TRBD2|TRBJ2-7
TGTGCCATCAGTGCTAGCGGGAGCTACGAGCAGTACTTC
CAISASGSYEQYF
>TRBV23-1|-|TRBD1|TRBJ2-7
TGCGCCAGCAGTCAACCGCAAAGCAGGGGGTACTACGAGCAGTACTTC
CASSQPQSRGYYEQYF
>TRBV28|-|-|TRBJ2-3
TGTGCCAGCCGACTTGAAGAAACGCAGTATTTT
CASRLEETQYF
>TRBV19|-|-|TRBJ1-2
TGTGCCAGTAGTCTCCACGAGCTAGGGGTCGGCTACACCTTC
CASSLHELGVGYTF
>TRBV5-5|-|-|TRBJ2-3
TGTGCCAGCAGCTTTGTTGGCGGGACCACAGATACGCAGTATTTT
CASSFVGGTTDTQYF
>TRBV10-3|-|TRBD1|TRBJ1-4
TGTGCCATCAGGGGCGACAGGGCCTCATCGGAAAAACTGTTTTTT
CAIRGDRASSEKLFF
>TRBV6-6|-|-|TRBJ1-3
TGTGCCAGCAGTCCGCGATATAGCAACACCATATATTTT
CASSPRYSNTIYF
>TRBV6-6|-|TRBD1|TRBJ2-7
TGTGCCAGCAGTTACTTAAGGGGACAGGCGACCTACGAGCAGTACTTC
CASSYLRGQATYEQYF
>TRBV10-1|-|-|TRBJ2-3
TGCGCCAGCAGTGTGGTCGCCCAGGGGACGCAGTATTTT
CASSVVAQGTQYF
>TRBV18|-|-|TRBJ1-2
TGTGCCAGCTCATCGGACATAGCCTATGGCTACACCTTC
CASSSDIAYGYTF
>TRBV28|-|-|TRBJ2-7
TGTGCCAGCAGCCCTAGGATTAGCGGATTCTACGAGCAGTACTTC
CASSPRISGFYEQYF
>TRBV9|few|TRBD1|TRBJ2-7
TGTGCCAGCAGCGTAGGACAGGGGGCCGAGCAGTACTTC
CASSVGQGAEQYF
>TRBV30|-|-|TRBJ1-1
TGTGCCTGGAGGGACATGAACACTGAAGCTTTCTTT
CAWRDMNTEAFF
>TRBV5-1|-|TRBD2|TRBJ2-1
TGCGCCAGCAGCTTGACTAGCGGACTCTACTACAATGAGCAGTTCTTC
CASSLTSGLYYNEQFF
>TRBV19|-|-|TRBJ2-7
TGTGCCAGTAGTATTGGACGGGGAACCTACGAGCAGTACTTC
CASSIGRGTYEQYF
>TRBV7-9|-|TRBD1|TRBJ1-4
TGTGCCAGCAGCTCGACAGGGCAGGGGGCAACTAATGAAAAACTGTTTTTT
CASSSTGQGATNEKLFF
>TRBV6-5|-|-|TRBJ1-1
TGTGCCAGCAGTTACCAGGGGTCGAGCACTGAAGCTTTCTTT
CASSYQGSSTEAFF
>TRBV6-4|-|-|TRBJ1-2
TGTGCCAGCAGTGACTCACAACAGGGTCTCTGGTATGGCTACACCTTC
CASSDSQQGLWYGYTF
>TRBV6-5|-|-|TRBJ2-7
TGTGCCAGCAGCTACTCGCAAGGAGGGTACGAGCAGTACTTC
CASSYSQGGYEQYF
>TRBV5-6|-|-|TRBJ2-7
TGTGCCAGCAGCTTGGGCCGGGAGTCCACCTACGAGCAGTACTTC
CASSLGRESTYEQYF
>TRBV15|once|-|TRBJ2-1
TGTGCCACCAGCAAGTCTAGTGGTAGCTCCTACAATGAGCAGTTCTTC
CATSKSSGSSYNEQFF
>TRBV28|-|-|TRBJ1-3
TGTGCCAGCAGTTTGTGGAGGGGCGCAAACACCATATATTTT
CASSLWRGANTIYF
>TRBV30|-|-|TRBJ2-7
TGTGCCTGGAGCGCGCGGGACCCACCGGAAGAGCAGTACTTC
CAWSARDPPEEQYF
>TRBV6-1|-|TRBD2|TRBJ2-7
TGTGCCAGCGGGGGGGGGTACGAGCAGTATTTC
CASGGGYEQYF
>TRBV5-8|-|-|TRBJ1-5
TGTGCCAGCAGCGCCCTAGGAGGGAATAGCAATCAGCCCCAGCATTTT
CASSALGGNSNQPQHF
>TRBV19|-|TRBD2|TRBJ2-1
TGTGCCAGTAGTATTGCTAGCGGACACTACAATGAGCAGTTCTTC
CASSIASGHYNEQFF
>TRBV2|few|-|TRBJ2-5
TGTGCCAGCAGTGAAACTAACCCTCGGGAGACCCAGTACTTC
CASSETNPRETQYF
>TRBV5-1|-|-|TRBJ2-7
TGCGCCAGCAGCTTACGACAGGACAACTACGAGCAGTACTTC
CASSLRQDNYEQYF
>TRBV27|-|TRBD2|TRBJ2-5
TGTGCCAGCAGTTCCCTCTTGAGCGGGAGCCGAGAGACCCAGTACTTC
CASSSLLSGSRETQYF
>TRBV5-5|-|-|TRBJ2-5
TGTGCCAGCAGCTTGACTGGAGAGACCCAGTACTTC
CASSLTGETQYF
>TRBV29-1|few|TRBD1|TRBJ1-2
TGCAGCGTTGGGGACAGGGGGTACGGCTACACCTTC
CSVGDRGYGYTF
>TRBV6-6|-|TRBD1|TRBJ2-7
TGTGCCAGCAGTTACTCGATGACAGGGGTCAACGAGCAGTACTTC
CASSYSMTGVNEQYF
>TRBV11-3|-|-|TRBJ2-7
TGTGCCAGCAGCTTAGGAGGAGGAGGATACGAGCAGTACTTC
CASSLGGGGYEQYF
>TRBV5-4|-|-|TRBJ2-7
TGTGCCAGCAGCAATCCCTCCTCGGAGGAGCAGTACTTC
CASSNPSSEEQYF
>TRBV6-5|once|-|TRBJ1-3
TGTGCCAGCAGTTACTCTCCAGATTCTGGAAACACCATATATTTT
CASSYSPDSGNTIYF
>TRBV6-1|-|-|TRBJ1-6
TGTGCCAGTCTGCACAGGGTTTACGGTTCACCCCTCCACTTT
CASLHRVYGSPLHF
>TRBV11-2|few|TRBD2|TRBJ2-5
TGTGCCAGCAGCTTAACTAGCGGGACGTTCAGAGAGACCCAGTACTTC
CASSLTSGTFRETQYF
>TRBV6-1|few|-|TRBJ2-7
TGTGCCAGCAGTGAAATTCGATTGGAGACCTACGAGCAGTACTTC
CASSEIRLETYEQYF